This T cell receptor beta chain originates from a study of blood T cell repertoires in COVID-19 (dated by TCRdb to about 2020). For the study in its entirety: Samples covering the acute and convalescent phases of COVID-19 were provided by collaborators in the United States, Italy and Spain. The dataset comprised deeply sampled blood TCRbeta repertoires from subjects exposed to, actively infected with, or recovered from COVID-19. Samples were obtained from the ongoing ImmuneRACE study (first 160 participants) and from 1,000 to 1,500 subjects provided by 6 global collaborators. Where HLA class I and class II types were available, the types were taken from metadata supplied by the sample provider, not from assay-based typing. The material from the prospective study consisted of cDNA or gDNA derived from T cells, B-cell-depleted T cells, or PBMCs. A freely available public database, intended as a resource for researchers studying the immune response to SARS-CoV-2, is where the repertoires were released. Nearly every sample came with metadata listing a de-identified subject ID, COVID-19 status, age in years and sex. Study-level results and caveats: Clinical and demographic metadata were provided uncurated, with the amount varying by source and participant.

TCRbeta CDR3 regions were amplified from genomic DNA using the immunoSEQ Assay, a bias-controlled multiplex PCR. In the authors' own workflow: The number of nucleated cells in each sample was estimated by amplification of reference gene primers within the assay. To quantify the absolute abundance of each unique TCRbeta CDR3 rearrangement, sequence reads were collapsed and filtered. For each sample, productive Simpson clonality was calculated as the square root of Simpson's diversity index across productive rearrangements. TCRdb holds this immuneACCESS table with in-frame rearrangements only. Some clones are missing; in checked studies, unresolved V genes explain under half, and the rest has no known cause. D and trimming were read from the DNA, whereas the V and J calls and clone size are those reported in that table. The table for this sample lists 81,000 or so clones; around four fifths of them were counted only once. The ten largest clones capture about 11% of the sample.

Each collaborating institution followed its own protocols to collect whole blood in K2EDTA tubes. For TCRbeta analysis, collaborator samples were shipped as frozen whole blood, as isolated PBMCs, or as DNA extracted from either sample type. Here V drops 2 bases and J drops 4 bases, and the junction holds 7 bases not matched to any gene. CDR3 length: 16 amino acids, cysteine to phenylalanine. Only the CDR3 part of the read is kept: 48 bases, read in frame from the first base. CDR1 and CDR2, per the germline V gene, are MNHEY and SVGAGI. This clone was counted between two and nine times. The target of this receptor is not known. Base qualities were left out, and no much larger clone turns up one base away.

The sequence came from a woman between 70 and 85 years old with active or convalescent COVID-19. Sequences were obtained from peripheral blood. The sequence links TRBV6-5 to TRBJ2-1; 8 middle bases align to TRBD2. The bases are TGTGCCAGCAGTTACGTGGGCGGGGGGACTTACAATGAGCAGTTCTTC. Its protein is CASSYVGGGTYNEQFF.